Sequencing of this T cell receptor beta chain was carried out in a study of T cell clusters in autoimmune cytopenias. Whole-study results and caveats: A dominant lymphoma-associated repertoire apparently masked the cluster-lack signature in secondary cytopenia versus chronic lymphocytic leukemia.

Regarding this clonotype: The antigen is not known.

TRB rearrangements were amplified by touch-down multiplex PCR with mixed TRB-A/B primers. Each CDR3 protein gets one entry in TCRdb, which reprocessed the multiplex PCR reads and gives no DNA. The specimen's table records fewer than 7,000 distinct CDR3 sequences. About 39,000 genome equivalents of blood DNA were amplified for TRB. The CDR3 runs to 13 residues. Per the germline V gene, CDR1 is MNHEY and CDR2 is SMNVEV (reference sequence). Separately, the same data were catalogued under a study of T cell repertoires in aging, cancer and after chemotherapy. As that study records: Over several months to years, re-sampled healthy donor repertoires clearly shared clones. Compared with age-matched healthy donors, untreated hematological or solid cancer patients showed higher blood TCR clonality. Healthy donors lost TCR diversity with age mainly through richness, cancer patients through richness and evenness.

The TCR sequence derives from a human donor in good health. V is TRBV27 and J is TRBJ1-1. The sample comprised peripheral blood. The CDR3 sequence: CASSLFSNTEAFF.